The rows below give T cell receptor beta chains drawn from one sample of a study of OX40 agonist ivuxolimab in advanced cancers. Here immunoSEQ multiplex PCR was the method, and the copy in TCRdb shows in-frame clones only, minus some. The table has around 30,000 clones, roughly 80% seen once; the top ten hold roughly 2.5%. This specimen was CD4+ or CD8+ T cells sorted from blood, taken in a trial of the OX40 agonist ivuxolimab. Every receptor here comes from an adult with an advanced solid tumor such as melanoma, head and neck, liver or kidney cancer. Each CDR3 is given with its conserved first and last residue. The order of the fields is J gene, V gene, D gene, clone size, CDR3 protein, CDR3 DNA. The D gene is left open where the match is weak. The size entry is marked missing in some rows and otherwise reads once, few, many or a size class.

TRBJ1-4 | TRBV5-5 | . | few | CASSLNSGVSNEKLFF | TGTGCCAGCAGCTTAAATTCAGGGGTTTCTAATGAAAAACTGTTTTTT
TRBJ2-5 | TRBV5-1 | TRBD2 | . | CASSLSTSGGVQETQYF | TGCGCCAGCAGCTTGTCGACTAGCGGGGGGGTACAAGAGACCCAGTACTTC
TRBJ2-2 | TRBV7-2 | . | . | CASSLALAGTNTGELFF | TGTGCCAGCAGCTTAGCGCTCGCAGGGACGAACACCGGGGAGCTGTTTTTT
TRBJ1-2 | TRBV6-6 | . | . | CASTSVRPSNYGYTF | TGTGCCAGCACTTCGGTGAGACCGTCTAACTATGGCTACACCTTC
TRBJ2-6 | TRBV11-2 | TRBD1 | . | CASSLTGVGANVLTF | TGTGCCAGCAGCCTGACAGGGGTCGGGGCCAACGTCCTGACTTTC
TRBJ2-5 | TRBV7-3 | . | . | CASSFRGAGEETQYF | TGTGCCAGCAGCTTCAGAGGGGCAGGAGAAGAGACCCAGTACTTC
TRBJ1-2 | TRBV28 | TRBD1 | . | CASSTPYRGRVGYTF | TGTGCCAGCAGCACACCCTACAGGGGTCGGGTCGGCTACACCTTC
TRBJ1-5 | TRBV4-1 | . | . | CASSQGEGLNQPQHF | TGCGCCAGCAGCCAAGGAGAGGGACTCAATCAGCCCCAGCATTTT
TRBJ1-3 | TRBV7-2 | . | . | CASSLTRTGNAIYF | TGTGCCAGCAGCTTAACCAGGACTGGAAACGCCATATATTTT
TRBJ2-1 | TRBV19 | . | once | CASSIALGDTYNEQFF | TGTGCCAGTAGTATAGCTCTAGGGGACACCTACAATGAGCAGTTCTTC
TRBJ1-3 | TRBV7-9 | . | . | CASSLGPSAAGNTIYF | TGTGCCAGCAGCTTAGGGCCGTCTGCTGCGGGAAACACCATATATTTT
TRBJ2-3 | TRBV6-5 | TRBD2 | once | CASTETSGTDTQYF | TGTGCCAGCACCGAGACTAGCGGCACAGATACGCAGTATTTT
TRBJ2-3 | TRBV10-1 | TRBD2 | once | CASSESSGSGTDTQYF | TGCGCCAGCAGTGAGTCCAGCGGGAGTGGCACAGATACGCAGTATTTT
TRBJ2-3 | TRBV6-5 | . | few | CASSVDFSDTQYF | TGTGCCAGCAGTGTGGACTTCTCGGATACGCAGTATTTT
TRBJ1-2 | TRBV7-9 | TRBD1 | . | CASSSGGTASYGYTF | TGTGCCAGCAGCTCCGGCGGGACAGCGTCCTATGGCTACACCTTC
TRBJ1-3 | TRBV30 | . | . | CAWSVGANNGNTIYF | TGTGCCTGGAGTGTAGGGGCGAATAACGGAAACACCATATATTTT
TRBJ1-2 | TRBV6-6 | . | . | CASSYSADGYTF | TGTGCCAGCAGTTACTCGGCGGATGGCTACACCTTC
TRBJ2-7 | TRBV7-9 | . | . | CASSLVEGQTYEQYF | TGTGCCAGCAGCTTAGTAGAGGGGCAAACCTACGAGCAGTACTTC
TRBJ1-5 | TRBV2 | . | . | CASRGTGGSNQPQHF | TGTGCCAGCAGGGGGACCGGGGGGAGCAATCAGCCCCAGCATTTT
TRBJ2-5 | TRBV7-2 | . | . | CASSFVSVQETQYF | TGTGCCAGCAGCTTCGTTAGCGTTCAAGAGACCCAGTACTTC
TRBJ1-2 | TRBV6-4 | TRBD1 | . | CASSDQGASGYTF | TGTGCCAGCAGTGATCAGGGGGCGAGTGGCTACACCTTC